Shown below are 29 T cell receptor beta chains from a single sample sequenced in a study of shared clonotypes between healthy human individuals. Repertoires were generated with immunoSEQ multiplex PCR, while TCRdb's copy carries only in-frame clones and drops some. The data contain about 1.1 million clones, 77% of them singletons. The sample taken for sequencing was memory CD4+ T cells from PBMCs. Subset reported: CD45RA-negative fraction. These receptors were collected from a man younger than 35 in good health. Some clones in this sample may be carry-over from other donors' samples.

The J gene is TRBJ2-4, the V gene TRBV28; D remains ambiguous. Deletions cut 3 bases from V and 1 base from J, with 16 bases between. CDR3 size: 17 residues. Germline V lookup: CDR1 MDHEN, CDR2 SYDVKM. CDR3 sequence: CASSLISSVGAKNIQYF. The CDR3 DNA reads TGTGCCAGCAGTTTGATTTCCAGCGTCGGGGCCAAAAACATTCAGTACTTC.

The chain joins TRBV28 to TRBJ1-4, with 7 bases aligning to TRBD1. The V and J ends lost 6 bases and 7 bases, in that order; junction bases with no gene match: 11. The CDR3 length is 15 residues. Germline values: CDR1 MDHEN, CDR2 SYDVKM. For the CDR3, the DNA is TGTGCCAGCAGCCTACAGGGGCTAAGGGGTGAAAAACTGTTTTTT. It encodes CASSLQGLRGEKLFF.

The chain uses TRBV27 and TRBJ1-2, with a possible D match to TRBD1 (6 bases). Germline loops: CDR1 MNHEY, CDR2 SMNVEV (reference sequence). The CDR3 loop spans 15 amino acids. The germline V and J ends were trimmed by 3 bases and 1 base, with 12 bases remaining between them. The CDR3 DNA follows: TGTGCCAGCAGTTTTTCAACAGGGCTTAACTATGGCTACACCTTC. Protein sequence: CASSFSTGLNYGYTF.

This clone was observed a handful of times. The CDR3 region has the DNA TGTGCCAGTTCGGAGGACCCCTATGGCTACACCTTC. It codes for CASSEDPYGYTF. The V and J genes are TRBV28 and TRBJ1-2; D is uncertain. V lost 9 bases, J lost 4 bases, and 12 bases lay in between. CDR1 and CDR2 (germline): MDHEN, SYDVKM. The CDR3 is made up of 12 amino acids.

This chain joins TRBV28 and TRBJ2-5, with D possibly TRBD2 on 5 matching bases. In germline, CDR1 is MDHEN, CDR2 SYDVKM. V gave up 2 bases and J gave up 5 bases, with 18 bases separating them. This CDR3 comprises 16 residues. CDR3 sequence: CASSLSLSPPGETQYF. DNA of the CDR3: TGTGCCAGCAGTTTAAGCCTCTCCCCTCCGGGGGAGACCCAGTACTTC.

For this clone: In the same sample, other DNA sequences code for this CDR3. V usage is TRBV30 and J usage is TRBJ2-1; D is unresolved. The length of the CDR3 is 11 residues. Germline V gives CDR1 GTSNPN, CDR2 SVGIG (reference sequence). Trimming took 1 base from V and 8 from J, leaving 6 bases between them. The CDR3 is CAWSERDEQFF. DNA of the CDR3: TGTGCCTGGAGTGAACGGGATGAGCAGTTCTTC. Using reference TRBV30 and TRBJ2-1 for the parts outside the CDR3, the full variable domain is SQTIHQWPATLVQPVGSPLSLECTVEGTSNPNLYWYRQAAGRGLQLLFYSVGIGQISSEVPQNLSASRPQDRQFILSSKKLLLSDSGFYLCAWSERDEQFFGPGTRLTVL.

CDR3 sequence (DNA): TGCGCCAGCAGCTTGGCCGGGATAGCACCTTACAATGAGCAGTTCTTC. Translated, it gives CASSLAGIAPYNEQFF. This chain uses TRBV5-1 with TRBJ2-1, with D possibly matching TRBD2 (5 bases). V lost 0 bases to trimming and J lost 4 bases, with 14 bases between them. CDR1 SGHRS and CDR2 YFSETQ come from the germline V gene. The CDR3 has 16 residues.

This chain connects TRBV4-2 to TRBJ2-7, with D unresolved. This CDR3 is built from 14 residues. CDR1 LGHNA and CDR2 YNFKEQ come from the germline V gene. Trimming took off 1 base at V and 3 bases at J, with 10 bases between the two ends. CDR3 nucleotide sequence: TGTGCCAGCAGCCAAGTAGGAGAGTTCTACGAGCAGTACTTC. Translated: CASSQVGEFYEQYF.

The rearrangement links TRBV6-6 to TRBJ2-5; TRBD2 matches at 10 bases. The CDR3 covers 16 residues. Germline CDR1 MNHNY, CDR2 SVGAGI (reference sequence). The trim removed 5 bases at V and 3 bases at J, leaving 9 bases unmatched. The CDR3 here is CASSRPITSGKETQYF. CDR3 nucleotide sequence: TGTGCCAGCAGTCGCCCGATAACTAGCGGGAAAGAGACCCAGTACTTC.

In its sample, this clone was seen many times. The same CDR3 arises from other DNA sequences in this sample as well. CDR3 bases: TGTGCCACCAGCAGAGATCATAGCGGAGCCTACACAGATACGCAGTATTTT. Protein product: CATSRDHSGAYTDTQYF. V usage is TRBV15 and J usage is TRBJ2-3; D might be TRBD2 (6 bases). The germline V and J ends were trimmed by 0 bases and 2 bases, with 15 bases remaining between them. The germline CDR1 and CDR2 sequences are LNHNV and YYDKDF (reference sequence). The CDR3 extends over 17 amino acids.

V is TRBV5-4 and J is TRBJ2-7; maybe TRBD1 (6 bases). Per the germline V gene, CDR1 is SGHNT and CDR2 is YYREEE (reference sequence). The V and J ends lost 4 bases and 7 bases respectively, with 18 bases between them. The CDR3 extends over 14 amino acids. CDR3 region: CASSPSQGSGEQYF. The CDR3 DNA reads as TGTGCCAGCAGCCCCTCGCAGGGGTCAGGAGAGCAGTACTTC. The complete variable domain, with remaining parts taken from reference TRBV5-4 and TRBJ2-7, reads ETGVTQSPTHLIKTRGQQVTLRCSSQSGHNTVSWYQQALGQGPQFIFQYYREEENGRGNFPPRFSGLQFPNYSSELNVNALELDDSALYLCASSPSQGSGEQYFGPGTRLTVT.

This clone was recorded a few times. The chain joins TRBV7-3 to TRBJ2-1; D may be TRBD2 (6 bases). CDR1 and CDR2 (germline): SGHTA, FQGTGA. V lost 3 bases, J lost 4 bases, and 10 bases lay in between. The CDR3 spans 14 residues. In DNA, the CDR3 is TGTGCCAGCAGCTTCGGCGGGGCGTACAATGAGCAGTTCTTC. This encodes CASSFGGAYNEQFF.

This clone was detected a few times. The chain has TRBV7-2 and TRBJ2-7; 7 bases are shared with TRBD2. V lost 1 base and J lost 2; bases outside the gene matches: 11. Per germline, CDR1 SGHTA and CDR2 FQGNSA. The CDR3 runs 17 residues. Here the CDR3 reads CASSLVASGGVTYEQYF. The DNA of the CDR3 is TGTGCCAGCAGCTTAGTGGCTAGCGGAGGGGTCACCTACGAGCAGTACTTC.

V gene TRBV11-2 combines with J gene TRBJ1-2, with D unclear. V lost 0 bases to trimming and J lost 4 bases, with 9 bases between them. This CDR3 is 14 amino acids long. Germline CDR1 reads SGHAT; CDR2 reads FQNNGV. The CDR3 DNA follows: TGTGCCAGCAGCTTAGATCTACAGACCTATGGCTACACCTTC. The encoded protein is CASSLDLQTYGYTF. Full variable domain (missing parts from reference TRBV11-2 and TRBJ1-2): EAGVAQSPRYKIIEKRQSVAFWCNPISGHATLYWYQQILGQGPKLLIQFQNNGVVDDSQLPKDRFSAERLKGVDSTLKIQPAKLEDSAVYLCASSLDLQTYGYTFGSGTRLTVV.

The chain employs TRBV29-1 and TRBJ2-5; D ambiguous. Trimming removed 1 base from V and 5 bases from J, with 8 bases in between. CDR3 length: 12 amino acids. The V gene's germline CDR1 is SQVTM and CDR2 ANQGSEA. The CDR3 sequence: CSVEVQRETQYF. CDR3 bases: TGCAGCGTTGAAGTGCAGAGGGAGACCCAGTACTTC.

This clone was seen more than once but under ten times. V usage is TRBV5-1 and J usage is TRBJ1-2; the match to TRBD1 covers 9 bases. Germline V gene lookup returns CDR1 SGHRS and CDR2 YFSETQ. Trimming took 4 bases from V and 3 from J; bases not matched to a gene: 19. This CDR3 comprises 19 residues. In DNA form, the CDR3 reads TGCGCCAGCAGCAAAAGCATGGGACAGGGACCAAGAGGGGACTATGGCTACACCTTC. Translation: CASSKSMGQGPRGDYGYTF.

The chain uses TRBV7-9 and TRBJ1-5; TRBD1 is a possible D gene (5 bases). With 5 bases removed from V and 3 bases from J, the gap between germline ends came to 14 bases. CDR3 length: 15 amino acids. Germline CDR1 is SEHNR and CDR2 is FQNEAQ (reference sequence). CDR3 sequence (DNA): TGTGCCAGCAGCCAAGAAGGGGTGGCCAATCAGCCCCAGCATTTT. Protein product: CASSQEGVANQPQHF.

The chain couples TRBV7-4 to TRBJ2-7; 8 nucleotides agree with TRBD1. V lost 6 bases, J lost 5 bases, and 9 bases stayed unmatched. This CDR3 has 14 residues. Looked up from germline, CDR1 is SGHVT and CDR2 is SQSDAQ. In DNA, the CDR3 is TGTGCCAGCAGACCGACAGGGGTTCTCAACGAGCAGTACTTC. Translating it yields CASRPTGVLNEQYF.

This chain links TRBV28 with TRBJ2-7; a weak D match, TRBD1 (6 bases). The CDR3 length is 15 residues. Germline V lookup: CDR1 MDHEN, CDR2 SYDVKM. Trimming removed 5 bases at V and 6 bases at J, with 20 bases between. CDR3 sequence reads: CASSPGQLSPSEQYF. The CDR3 bases are TGTGCCAGCAGTCCCGGACAGCTCTCCCCCTCCGAGCAGTACTTC.

The rearrangement uses TRBV2 and TRBJ2-5; TRBD2 matches 9 bases. This CDR3 is 14 amino acids long. CDR1 SNHLY and CDR2 FYNNEI come from the germline V gene. V dropped 5 bases and J dropped 3; count of bases not matched to a gene: 4. This CDR3 reads CASSRTSAKETQYF. CDR3 in DNA: TGTGCCAGCAGTAGGACTAGCGCTAAAGAGACCCAGTACTTC.

The chain employs TRBV5-1 and TRBJ2-7; D could derive from TRBD1 or TRBD2 (5 bases each). CDR1 is SGHRS, CDR2 YFSETQ, per germline. The CDR3 sequence is 13 residues long. V was shortened by 2 bases and J by 6 bases, with 12 bases between the two germline ends. Written as DNA, the CDR3 is TGCGCCAGCAGCTTCGGGGCAGGGTTCGAGCAGTACTTC. Translated, it gives CASSFGAGFEQYF.

This chain uses TRBV5-1 with TRBJ2-2; no clear D. The CDR3 has 14 residues. Germline values: CDR1 SGHRS, CDR2 YFSETQ. Trimming pared 2 bases from V and 3 bases from J, leaving 8 bases between. CDR3 nucleotides: TGCGCCAGCAGCTTACCAAGAGACACCGGGGAGCTGTTTTTT. It translates to CASSLPRDTGELFF.

The chain is built from TRBV11-2 and TRBJ2-7; TRBD2 is a possible D gene (6 bases). V lost 6 bases and J 7 bases, leaving 16 bases between the germline ends. The germline V gene has CDR1 SGHAT and CDR2 FQNNGV. This CDR3 is built from 13 residues. The CDR3 reads CASSPGREGEQYF. CDR3 DNA: TGTGCCAGCAGTCCCGGGAGAGAGGGTGAGCAGTACTTC.

The chain is built from TRBV11-1 and TRBJ1-2, with 10 positions matching TRBD1. V was pared by 5 bases and J by 3 bases, with 3 bases of the junction left unmatched. The CDR3 extends over 14 amino acids. Germline lookup yields CDR1 SGHAT and CDR2 FQDESV (reference sequence). The CDR3 sequence is CASSPGQGDYGYTF. The CDR3 DNA is TGTGCCAGCAGCCCAGGACAGGGGGACTATGGCTACACCTTC.

This chain joins TRBV7-3 and TRBJ2-3; 8 positions agree with TRBD2. The ends lost 4 bases at V and 3 bases at J; junction bases unmatched: 3. Germline V gene lookup returns CDR1 SGHTA and CDR2 FQGTGA. The CDR3 covers 14 residues. The CDR3 is CASSSGTSTDTQYF. In DNA form, the CDR3 reads TGTGCCAGCAGCTCCGGGACTAGTACAGATACGCAGTATTTT.

V is TRBV6-5 and J is TRBJ2-7, with a weak D call TRBD2 (5 bases). CDR1 and CDR2 (germline): MNHEY, SVGAGI. The CDR3 is made up of 16 amino acids. V lost 0 bases to trimming and J lost 2 bases, with 14 bases between them. The CDR3 sequence: CASSYSILGLPYEQYF. The CDR3 bases are TGTGCCAGCAGTTACTCGATACTAGGGTTGCCCTACGAGCAGTACTTC.

The rearrangement uses TRBV6-1 and TRBJ1-4; D ambiguous. The CDR3 covers 14 residues. Trimming left V 9 bases short and J 3 bases short, with 14 bases between. The germline V gene encodes CDR1 MNHNS and CDR2 SASEGT. The CDR3 region is CASKGGWANEKLFF. The CDR3 region has the DNA TGTGCCAGTAAGGGAGGGTGGGCTAATGAAAAACTGTTTTTT.

This clone was found many times. In the same sample, other DNA sequences code for this CDR3. This chain joins TRBV7-2 and TRBJ1-3; D may be TRBD1 (6 bases). The CDR3 sequence is 12 residues long. Germline loops: CDR1 SGHTA, CDR2 FQGNSA. V was trimmed by 5 bases and J by 8 bases, leaving 10 bases between them. The CDR3 bases are TGTGCCAGCAGCCCCCGGGGGCACACCATATATTTT. This encodes CASSPRGHTIYF.

Turning to this clone: Other DNA sequences in the same sample also yield this CDR3. The V call is TRBV30, the J call TRBJ1-3; D not resolved. V dropped 8 bases and J dropped 4 bases, with 21 bases sitting between them. CDR1 and CDR2 from the germline V gene are GTSNPN and SVGIG (reference sequence). CDR3 length: 15 amino acids. The CDR3 DNA follows: TGTGCCCAGAACCCTACCTCATCGGCGGGAAACACCATATATTTT. Amino acids: CAQNPTSSAGNTIYF.